One sample yielded the 18 T cell receptor beta chains listed below, sequenced in a study of shared clonotypes between healthy human individuals. CD45RO-negative CD8 cells positively selected for CCR7 made up the naive population, which excluded terminally differentiated effector memory CD45RA+ cells. Repertoires were generated with immunoSEQ multiplex PCR, while TCRdb's copy carries only in-frame clones and drops some. Of about 580,000 clones in the sample, 98% were seen once. Sequencing input: naive CD8+ T cells sorted from blood. The receptors were gathered from a man aged 30 to 45 in good health.

This clone was observed once. This chain uses TRBV27 with TRBJ2-6; D might be TRBD1 or TRBD2, each matching 5 bases. CDR3 length: 15 residues. Looked up from germline, CDR1 is MNHEY and CDR2 is SMNVEV (reference sequence). Between the trimmed V and J ends, which lost 4 bases and 4 bases, there was a span of 11 bases. The CDR3 nucleotides read TGTGCCAGCAGTTCCGAGGGGCAAGGGGCCAACGTCCTGACTTTC. Protein product: CASSSEGQGANVLTF.

V usage is TRBV11-2 and J usage is TRBJ1-2; D unclear. The germline V and J ends were trimmed by 3 bases and 8 bases, with 19 bases remaining between them. The CDR3 sequence is 15 residues long. In germline, CDR1 is SGHAT, CDR2 FQNNGV. This CDR3 reads CASSFAVGRSEGYTF. The CDR3 bases are TGTGCCAGCAGCTTTGCGGTCGGCAGGTCAGAGGGCTACACCTTC.

The J gene is TRBJ2-1, the V gene TRBV5-1; maybe TRBD2 (6 bases). The V end lost 4 bases, the J end lost 2 bases, and 10 bases lay between the germline ends. CDR3 length: 14 amino acids. The germline CDR1 and CDR2 sequences are SGHRS and YFSETQ. The CDR3 loop is CASSTPGAYNEQFF. The CDR3 DNA sequence: TGCGCCAGCAGCACGCCGGGAGCCTACAATGAGCAGTTCTTC.

The rearrangement uses TRBV4-3 and TRBJ1-5; TRBD1 aligns across 7 bases. Germline assignment: CDR1 LGHNA and CDR2 YSLEER. After removal of 0 bases from V and 3 bases from J, the junction contained 5 bases not matched to a gene. The CDR3 contains 16 residues. CDR3 nucleotide sequence: TGCGCCAGCAGCCAAGATAGGGGGCAGTCCAATCAGCCCCAGCATTTT. It is translated as CASSQDRGQSNQPQHF.

The V gene is TRBV10-1, the J gene TRBJ2-1, with TRBD2 matching 13 bases. Germline V lookup: CDR1 WNHNN, CDR2 SYGVQD (reference sequence). J gave up 8 bases and V 2 bases, and 3 bases lay outside the gene matches. The CDR3 is 15 amino acids. In nucleotides, the CDR3 is TGCGCCAGCAGTGAGGGACTAGCGGGAGTCTATGAGCAGTTCTTC. Amino acids: CASSEGLAGVYEQFF.

The chain carries TRBV18 and TRBJ2-5; D is unclear. Per germline, CDR1 KGHSH and CDR2 LQKENI. Trimming shortened V by 2 bases and J by 2 bases, and 15 bases separated the two germline ends. CDR3 length equals 16 residues. The chain's CDR3 is CASSPTETPPQETQYF. CDR3 DNA: TGTGCCAGCTCACCAACAGAAACCCCCCCACAAGAGACCCAGTACTTC.

This sequence joins TRBV18 and TRBJ2-3, with D unclear. Per germline, CDR1 KGHSH and CDR2 LQKENI. This CDR3 has 16 amino acids. V gave up 2 bases and J gave up 8 bases, with 20 bases separating them. CDR3 nucleotide sequence: TGTGCCAGCTCACCAGTCGGACGGTATCTCTTCGGTACGCAGTATTTT. The encoded protein is CASSPVGRYLFGTQYF. Drawing the rest from reference TRBV18 and TRBJ2-3, the complete variable domain is NAGVMQNPRHLVRRRGQEARLRCSPMKGHSHVYWYRQLPEEGLKFMVYLQKENIIDESGMPKERFSAEFPKEGPSILRIQQVVRGDSAAYFCASSPVGRYLFGTQYFGPGTRLTVL.

The V call is TRBV11-2, the J call TRBJ2-1; 10 bases map to TRBD2. This CDR3 comprises 18 residues. CDR1 and CDR2 (germline): SGHAT, FQNNGV. V was pared by 4 bases and J by 10 bases, with 19 bases of the junction left unmatched. This chain's CDR3 is CASSSDWRDEREGHEQFF. CDR3 nucleotide sequence: TGTGCCAGCAGCTCAGATTGGAGGGACGAGCGGGAGGGCCACGAGCAGTTCTTC.

The chain employs TRBV2 and TRBJ2-7, with a weak D call TRBD2 (6 bases). This CDR3 is built from 12 residues. Germline V lookup: CDR1 SNHLY, CDR2 FYNNEI. V lost 7 bases and J 2 bases, leaving 9 bases between the germline ends. As DNA, the CDR3 is TGTGCCAGCAAGGGAGGTCCCTACGAGCAGTACTTC. As protein: CASKGGPYEQYF.

The J gene is TRBJ1-2, the V gene TRBV29-1; a possible D gene is TRBD1 (5 bases). Germline V gene sequence: CDR1 SQVTM, CDR2 ANQGSEA. This CDR3 spans 13 amino acids. V was pared by 1 base and J by 3 bases, with 9 bases between. CDR3 sequence reads: CSVEVRDYYGYTF. DNA of the CDR3: TGCAGCGTTGAAGTCCGGGACTACTATGGCTACACCTTC.

This chain links TRBV6-5 with TRBJ1-1; D remains ambiguous. This CDR3 spans 13 amino acids. Trimming removed 4 bases from V and 0 bases from J, with 6 bases in between. Germline CDR1 is MNHEY and CDR2 is SVGAGI. The DNA of the CDR3 is TGTGCCAGCAGTTCTACGATGAACACTGAAGCTTTCTTT. It yields the protein CASSSTMNTEAFF.

V and J are TRBV23-1 and TRBJ1-1; no clear D. TRBV23-1 is an ORF, with its function uncertain. The ends were cut back, 4 bases at V and 1 base at J, with 7 bases in the middle. The CDR3 is made up of 13 amino acids. The CDR3, as DNA: TGCGCCAGCAGTCCGACCCAGAACACTGAAGCTTTCTTT. Translating it yields CASSPTQNTEAFF.

Concerning this clone itself: In the same sample, other DNA sequences code for this CDR3. V is TRBV29-1 and J is TRBJ2-7, with 10 bases fitting TRBD2. The germline CDR1 and CDR2 sequences are SQVTM and ANQGSEA. The CDR3 has 12 amino acids. Trimming took 5 bases from V and 2 from J; bases not matched to a gene: 0. The chain's CDR3 is CSVLAGAYEQYF. The CDR3 coding sequence is TGCAGCGTTCTAGCGGGGGCCTACGAGCAGTACTTC.

The chain couples TRBV11-1 to TRBJ2-7; no definite D call. V was clipped by 0 bases and J by 3 bases, with 6 bases between them. This CDR3 comprises 13 residues. The germline gives CDR1 SGHAT, CDR2 FQDESV (reference sequence). CDR3 nucleotides: TGTGCCAGCAGCTTAGCCGCCGTCTACGAGCAGTACTTC. Protein: CASSLAAVYEQYF.

This clone was picked up one time. This chain uses TRBV14 with TRBJ2-1; D possibly matches TRBD1 or TRBD2 (5 bases each). Germline CDR1 and CDR2: SGHDN and FVKESK. V lost 1 base, J lost 0 bases, and 10 bases lay in between. There are 16 residues in the CDR3. The CDR3 nucleotides are TGTGCCAGCAGCCAAGCTTCAGGGAGCTCCTACAATGAGCAGTTCTTC. This encodes CASSQASGSSYNEQFF.

V usage is TRBV5-1 and J usage is TRBJ2-3; perhaps TRBD1 as D (5 bases). V lost 4 bases and J 1 base, leaving 10 bases between the germline ends. CDR3 length: 14 amino acids. CDR1 is SGHRS and CDR2 is YFSETQ in the germline V gene. As DNA, the CDR3 is TGCGCCAGCAGCCCGGACACCGGCACAGATACGCAGTATTTT. It is translated as CASSPDTGTDTQYF.

This rearrangement joins TRBV7-8 to TRBJ2-7; TRBD1 is a possible D gene (6 bases). Per the germline V gene, CDR1 is SGHVS and CDR2 is FQNEAQ. V lost 5 bases and J lost 5, with 10 bases in between. The CDR3 is 12 residues long. The CDR3 sequence is CASSNRDNEQYF. The DNA for the CDR3 is TGTGCCAGCAGCAACCGGGACAACGAGCAGTACTTC.

The chain uses TRBV10-1 and TRBJ2-1, with 8 bases lining up with TRBD2. The V gene end was trimmed by 3 bases and the J gene end by 2 bases; junction bases not matched to a gene: 9. Germline assignment: CDR1 WNHNN and CDR2 SYGVQD (reference sequence). This CDR3 contains 17 residues. CDR3 bases: TGCGCCAGCAGTGACTTCGAGACGGGGGGGGCCTACAATGAGCAGTTCTTC. Residues: CASSDFETGGAYNEQFF.